This TCR beta chain was retrieved from a study of response to subunit inactivated influenza vaccine. Germline CDR1 DFQATT, CDR2 SNEGSKA (reference sequence). The CDR3 is 8 residues long. Trimming removed 6 bases at V and 11 bases at J, with 7 bases between. A single record per CDR3 protein comes from TCRdb applying MiXCR to the RT-PCR reads. The sample holds approximately 170,000 distinct CDR3 sequences, approximately 15% seen once. The TCR originated in a man aged 45-60 years who received an inactivated influenza vaccine. The material sequenced was CD8+ T cells sorted from PBMCs, taken 5 days after vaccination. This sequence joins TRBV20-1 and TRBJ1-1; D is ambiguous. DNA of the CDR3: TGCAGTGCCGGAGAGGCTTTCTTT. Translating it yields CSAGEAFF.